This T cell receptor (beta chain) stems from a study of early T cells in non-severe SARS-CoV-2 infection. Turning to the study itself: Sequencing used unsorted whole-blood bulk RNA, so chains lack pairing. Study-wide findings and caveats: VDJdb-based annotation leaned toward anti-spike CD8 responses and missed private and CD4 specificities.

This clonotype was seen repeatedly, ten times or more. Antigen: not known. Individual cDNA molecules received unique molecular identifiers during library preparation. TCRdb reprocessed the 5' RACE reads with MiXCR, giving one entry per CDR3 protein. The top ten hold 4.5% to 7% of the sample, which has under 95,000 distinct CDR3 sequences, 14% to 15% seen once. The source material was whole blood. The origin of this receptor is an adult who was a healthcare worker with PCR-confirmed SARS-CoV-2 infection or an uninfected control (not recorded which).

The CDR3 coding sequence is TGCAGTGCTAGCGGGACTAGCGGGAGGGTCGAGACCCAGTACTTC. This codes for CSASGTSGRVETQYF. This chain joins TRBV20-1 and TRBJ2-5; TRBD2 agrees at 16 bases. In germline, CDR1 is DFQATT, CDR2 SNEGSKA (reference sequence). This CDR3 has 15 residues. V trimming: 3 bases; J trimming: 5 bases; junction bases outside the gene matches: 3.